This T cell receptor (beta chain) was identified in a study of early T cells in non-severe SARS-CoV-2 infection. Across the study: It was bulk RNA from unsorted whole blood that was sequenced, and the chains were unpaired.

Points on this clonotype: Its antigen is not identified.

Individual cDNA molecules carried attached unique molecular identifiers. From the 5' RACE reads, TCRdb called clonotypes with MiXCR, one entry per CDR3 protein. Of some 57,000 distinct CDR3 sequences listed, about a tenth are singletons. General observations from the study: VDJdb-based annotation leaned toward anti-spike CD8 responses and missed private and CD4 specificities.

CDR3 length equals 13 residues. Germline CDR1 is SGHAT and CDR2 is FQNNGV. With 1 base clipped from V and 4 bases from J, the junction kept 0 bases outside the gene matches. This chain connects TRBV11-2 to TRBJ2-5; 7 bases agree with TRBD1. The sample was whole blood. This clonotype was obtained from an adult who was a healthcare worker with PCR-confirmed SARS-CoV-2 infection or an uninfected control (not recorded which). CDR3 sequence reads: CASSLGTGETQYF. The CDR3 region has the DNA TGTGCCAGCAGCTTAGGGACAGGAGAGACCCAGTACTTC.